The next 27 T cell receptor beta chains were all read from a single sample in a study of T-cell memory formation after mild COVID-19. TCRdb used MiXCR to reprocess the 5' RACE reads, holding one entry per CDR3 protein. This sample yields fewer than 500,000 distinct CDR3 sequences, of which approximately 25% are seen a single time; around 12% belongs to the top ten. Material for sequencing was PBMCs or a T cell subset sorted from them (not recorded which). These receptors were collected from an adult woman who had mild COVID-19 (a few samples of this study predate the infection). Cell type and time point are not known.

The chain couples TRBV3-1 to TRBJ1-1, with 7 bases matching TRBD1. The CDR3 length is 14 residues. After removal of 7 bases from V and 5 bases from J, the junction contained 10 bases not matched to a gene. Germline V gene lookup returns CDR1 LGHDT and CDR2 YNNKEL (reference sequence). CDR3 loop: CASTPAGGNTEAFF. DNA of the CDR3: TGTGCCAGCACCCCAGCAGGGGGAAATACTGAAGCTTTCTTT.

This clonotype has only a few counts. The rearrangement joins TRBV4-3 to TRBJ1-2; D gene unclear. The V end lost 0 bases, the J end lost 4 bases, and 15 bases lay between the germline ends. The length of the CDR3 is 16 residues. Germline V CDR1 and CDR2: LGHNA, YSLEER. The CDR3 DNA follows: TGCGCCAGCAGCCAAGAGGGGATCGACCGGGTCTATGGCTACACCTTC. It encodes CASSQEGIDRVYGYTF.

This clonotype was seen more than once but under ten times. The chain recombines TRBV20-1 with TRBJ2-3; TRBD2 agrees at 9 bases. The CDR3 spans 15 residues. Germline assignment: CDR1 DFQATT and CDR2 SNEGSKA (reference sequence). V was pared by 6 bases and J by 4 bases, with 11 bases of the junction left unmatched. The CDR3 here is CSARSFSGSSDTQYF. CDR3 coding DNA: TGCAGTGCGAGATCTTTTAGCGGGAGCTCAGATACGCAGTATTTT.

This clonotype occurred a few times. The gene calls are TRBV5-1 and TRBJ2-5; no reliable D call. This CDR3 has 16 amino acids. The germline CDR1 and CDR2 sequences are SGHRS and YFSETQ. V was cut by 1 base and J by 3 bases, with 16 bases left in between. The CDR3 DNA reads as TGCGCCAGCAGCTTGCGCCCGGGCCACTTCAAAGAGACCCAGTACTTC. It codes for CASSLRPGHFKETQYF.

This sequence joins TRBV12-5 and TRBJ1-5, with D tentatively TRBD1 (6 bases). The CDR3 has 15 residues. Trimming left V 1 base short and J 7 bases short, with 14 bases between. CDR1 LGHNT and CDR2 FRNRAP come from the germline V gene. CDR3 DNA: TGTGCTAGTGGTTTGGCGGGGGGCGCGAGGCAGCCCCAGCATTTT. This codes for CASGLAGGARQPQHF.

This chain connects TRBV4-2 to TRBJ2-5; 14 bases align to TRBD2. Germline CDR1 and CDR2: LGHNA and YNFKEQ. The CDR3 is 18 residues long. V lost 1 base and J lost 4; bases outside the gene matches: 8. The CDR3 DNA sequence: TGTGCCAGCAGCCAAGGACTAGCGGGAGGGTCGGTCGGAGAGACCCAGTACTTC. Protein product: CASSQGLAGGSVGETQYF.

The J gene is TRBJ2-7, the V gene TRBV9, with 7 bases identical to TRBD2. CDR3 length: 15 amino acids. Germline V CDR1 and CDR2: SGDLS, YYNGEE. V was pared by 4 bases and J by 2 bases, with 9 bases of the junction left unmatched. The DNA of the CDR3 is TGTGCCAGCAGCCGCACCCGGGACTACGCCTACGAGCAGTACTTC. Protein sequence: CASSRTRDYAYEQYF.

This clonotype was seen ten or more times. The V and J genes are TRBV2 and TRBJ2-1; 7 bases match TRBD2. J gave up 3 bases and V 8 bases, and 1 base lay outside the gene matches. The CDR3 covers 12 residues. The germline V gene encodes CDR1 SNHLY and CDR2 FYNNEI. The CDR3 loop reads CASRDYYNEQFF. The CDR3 DNA is TGTGCCAGCCGGGACTACTACAATGAGCAGTTCTTC.

V is TRBV2 and J is TRBJ1-4; D call uncertain. CDR3 size: 11 residues. Trimming left V 5 bases short and J 11 bases short, with 9 bases between. Germline V gene data show CDR1 as SNHLY and CDR2 as FYNNEI. This CDR3 reads CASSLFVKLFF. The CDR3 bases are TGTGCCAGCAGTCTGTTTGTTAAACTGTTTTTT.

This clonotype was detected only a few times. The chain is built from TRBV5-1 and TRBJ1-2, with D perhaps TRBD1 (6 bases). V lost 1 base and J 3 bases, leaving 7 bases between the germline ends. The CDR3 extends over 13 amino acids. Germline V gene sequence: CDR1 SGHRS, CDR2 YFSETQ. CDR3 loop: CASSLPGDYGYTF. CDR3 nucleotide sequence: TGCGCCAGCAGCTTGCCAGGGGACTATGGCTACACCTTC.

The V and J genes are TRBV7-3 and TRBJ2-2; no clear D gene. Looked up from germline, CDR1 is SGHTA and CDR2 is FQGTGA. Trimming left V 4 bases short and J 4 bases short, with 7 bases between. This CDR3 is built from 13 residues. Written as DNA, the CDR3 is TGTGCCAGCAGCTCTTCCATCACCGGGGAGCTGTTTTTT. This gives the protein CASSSSITGELFF.

This clonotype was picked up a small number of times. This chain uses TRBV24-1 with TRBJ2-1, with 9 bases matching TRBD2. J gave up 2 bases and V 10 bases, and 5 bases lay outside the gene matches. Per germline, CDR1 KGHDR and CDR2 SFDVKD. The CDR3 is made up of 14 amino acids. Written as DNA, the CDR3 is TGTGCCACAGGAGTAGCGGGAGCCTACAATGAGCAGTTCTTC. As protein: CATGVAGAYNEQFF.

CDR3 DNA sequence: TGTGCCACCAGCATAGCGGGAGGGTCCAAAAACATTCAGTACTTC. Translation gives CATSIAGGSKNIQYF. The V call is TRBV15, the J call TRBJ2-4, with 11 bases that match TRBD2. This CDR3 contains 15 residues. J gave up 2 bases and V 4 bases, and 1 base lay outside the gene matches. Germline V gene lookup returns CDR1 LNHNV and CDR2 YYDKDF (reference sequence).

In its sample, this clonotype was seen a few times. The chain uses TRBV7-9 and TRBJ2-7; D might be TRBD1 or TRBD2, each matching 5 bases. V was trimmed by 5 bases and J by 6 bases, leaving 14 bases between them. The CDR3 has 13 residues. From germline, CDR1 is SEHNR and CDR2 FQNEAQ (reference sequence). The CDR3 loop is CASSPAGTGEQYF. CDR3 DNA sequence: TGTGCCAGCAGCCCCGCCGGGACGGGCGAGCAGTACTTC.

V gene TRBV24-1 combines with J gene TRBJ2-2, with a possible D match to TRBD1 (6 bases). CDR3 length equals 16 residues. V lost 2 bases to trimming and J lost 0 bases, with 9 bases between them. Germline-derived CDR1 and CDR2 are KGHDR and SFDVKD. The CDR3 here is CATSDYGGANTGELFF. As DNA, the CDR3 is TGTGCCACCAGTGATTATGGGGGCGCGAACACCGGGGAGCTGTTTTTT.

V usage is TRBV5-4 and J usage is TRBJ2-3, with 9 bases matching TRBD2. There are 17 residues in the CDR3. The junction had 8 bases not matched to a gene; V was cut back by 3 bases and J by 0 bases. CDR1 and CDR2 (germline): SGHNT, YYREEE (reference sequence). The CDR3 DNA follows: TGTGCCAGCAGCTCATTAGCGGGGGCGAGGAGCACAGATACGCAGTATTTT. This sequence encodes CASSSLAGARSTDTQYF.

This chain links TRBV13 with TRBJ2-1, with D perhaps assigned TRBD1 or TRBD2 (5 bases each). This CDR3 is built from 13 residues. The germline CDR1 and CDR2 sequences are PRHDT and FYEKMQ (reference sequence). Trimming cost V 7 bases and J 9 bases, with 16 bases left between them. CDR3 region: CASTPGTNTEQFF. CDR3 nucleotides: TGTGCCAGCACTCCCGGGACCAACACTGAGCAGTTCTTC.

This clonotype was counted only a few times. This sequence joins TRBV25-1 and TRBJ1-3, with 8 positions matching TRBD1. The CDR3 contains 16 residues. The V segment lost 3 bases and the J segment 0 bases; nucleotides outside the gene matches: 4. Germline-derived CDR1 and CDR2 are MGHDK and SYGVNS. CDR3 residues: CASSDNRGSSGNTIYF. In DNA form, the CDR3 reads TGTGCCAGCAGTGATAACAGGGGGTCCTCTGGAAACACCATATATTTT.

This clonotype was detected ten times or more. The chain employs TRBV12-3 or TRBV12-4 and TRBJ2-7; 11 nucleotides match TRBD2. The V segment lost 6 bases and the J segment 4 bases; nucleotides outside the gene matches: 8. This CDR3 spans 15 amino acids. The CDR3 loop is CASSFSTSGSYEQYF. CDR3 nucleotides: TGTGCCAGCAGCTTTTCTACTAGCGGGAGTTACGAGCAGTACTTC.

This clonotype has at least ten counts. The chain is built from TRBV29-1 and TRBJ2-2; maybe TRBD1 (6 bases). This CDR3 contains 14 residues. Between the trimmed V and J ends, which lost 5 bases and 5 bases, there was a span of 15 bases. Germline V gene lookup returns CDR1 SQVTM and CDR2 ANQGSEA. The CDR3 protein is CSVLTGLTTGELFF. CDR3 bases: TGCAGCGTTCTTACAGGGTTGACGACCGGGGAGCTGTTTTTT.

The genes are TRBV4-2 and TRBJ1-1, with 9 bases aligning to TRBD1. Trimming took 4 bases from V and 5 from J; bases not matched to a gene: 5. Germline CDR1 is LGHNA and CDR2 is YNFKEQ. The CDR3 consists of 14 residues. The CDR3 protein is CASSPWTGETEAFF. As DNA, the CDR3 is TGTGCCAGCAGCCCCTGGACAGGGGAAACTGAAGCTTTCTTT.

The rearrangement joins TRBV5-1 to TRBJ1-6; D unresolved. This CDR3 is built from 17 residues. Between the trimmed V and J ends, which lost 0 bases and 8 bases, there was a span of 18 bases. Per the germline V gene, CDR1 is SGHRS and CDR2 is YFSETQ. The CDR3 reads CASSLGTAMTSDSPLHF. CDR3 coding DNA: TGCGCCAGCAGCTTGGGGACGGCGATGACTTCGGATTCACCCCTCCACTTT.

The rearrangement links TRBV20-1 to TRBJ1-3; TRBD1 might be the D (5 bases). Trimming removed 1 base from V and 0 bases from J, with 16 bases in between. The CDR3 is 17 amino acids. CDR1 is DFQATT, CDR2 SNEGSKA, per germline (reference sequence). The CDR3 protein is CSARVAGGHSSGNTIYF. The CDR3 DNA is TGCAGTGCTAGAGTCGCCGGAGGACACAGCTCTGGAAACACCATATATTTT.

This clonotype was detected many times. The chain recombines TRBV15 with TRBJ2-5; D ambiguous. The CDR3 runs to 12 residues. The germline V and J ends were trimmed by 0 bases and 4 bases, with 3 bases remaining between them. Germline V gene lookup returns CDR1 LNHNV and CDR2 YYDKDF (reference sequence). The DNA of the CDR3 is TGTGCCACCAGCAGAGATGTAGAGACCCAGTACTTC. It specifies CATSRDVETQYF.

This clonotype has more than one count but fewer than ten. The chain uses TRBV5-1 and TRBJ1-4; D is undetermined. Germline values: CDR1 SGHRS, CDR2 YFSETQ. V was shortened by 1 base and J by 5 bases, with 12 bases between the two germline ends. The CDR3 contains 15 residues. The CDR3 is CASSLSLLANEKLFF. CDR3 nucleotide sequence: TGCGCCAGCAGCTTGTCCCTCCTCGCGAATGAAAAACTGTTTTTT.

A few counts support this clonotype. The J gene is TRBJ2-1, the V gene TRBV20-1, with D tentatively TRBD2 (5 bases). Trimming pared 6 bases from V and 2 bases from J, leaving 17 bases between. This CDR3 is 15 amino acids long. Per germline, CDR1 DFQATT and CDR2 SNEGSKA (reference sequence). The CDR3 protein is CSAQAVGSPYNEQFF. The CDR3, as DNA: TGCAGTGCCCAAGCGGTGGGGTCTCCCTACAATGAGCAGTTCTTC.

The chain combines TRBV24-1 with TRBJ2-2; D possibly matches TRBD1 or TRBD2 (5 bases each). CDR3 size: 14 residues. CDR1 and CDR2 (germline): KGHDR, SFDVKD. V lost 9 bases and J lost 5, with 15 bases in between. CDR3 sequence (DNA): TGTGCCACCGCAGGGACCGCCGGAACCGGGGAGCTGTTTTTT. Protein: CATAGTAGTGELFF.